These 30 T cell receptor beta chains share one sample of origin, sequenced in a study of blood T cell repertoires in COVID-19. Generated by immunoSEQ multiplex PCR, the TCRdb table keeps only in-frame clones and is missing some. This sample has some 250,000 clones, with roughly 79% found just once. The specimen was peripheral blood. The receptors originated from a woman of 80 years or more with COVID-19, enrolled during active disease.

This clone was picked up a small number of times. The chain links TRBV30 to TRBJ1-6; TRBD1 agrees at 9 bases. V lost 1 base, J lost 9 bases, and 10 bases stayed unmatched. Germline loops: CDR1 GTSNPN, CDR2 SVGIG (reference sequence). This CDR3 contains 16 residues. CDR3 DNA: TGTGCCTGGAGTGCCCTCGACAGGGGGACGGGTTCACCCCTCCACTTT. Amino acids: CAWSALDRGTGSPLHF. Full variable domain (remainder filled in from reference TRBV30 and TRBJ1-6): SQTIHQWPATLVQPVGSPLSLECTVEGTSNPNLYWYRQAAGRGLQLLFYSVGIGQISSEVPQNLSASRPQDRQFILSSKKLLLSDSGFYLCAWSALDRGTGSPLHFGNGTRLTVT.

The chain carries TRBV18 and TRBJ2-1; possible D gene TRBD1, 6 bases. The V end lost 5 bases, the J end lost 9 bases, and 20 bases lay between the germline ends. The length of the CDR3 is 15 residues. Germline CDR1 KGHSH, CDR2 LQKENI. The CDR3 reads CASSKQGIQSSEQFF. DNA of the CDR3: TGTGCCAGCTCAAAACAGGGAATTCAGAGTAGTGAGCAGTTCTTC.

The chain links TRBV6-5 to TRBJ2-7; D is perhaps TRBD1 (7 bases). Germline-derived CDR1 and CDR2 are MNHEY and SVGAGI. V was clipped by 5 bases and J by 2 bases, with 13 bases between them. The CDR3 sequence is 14 residues long. In DNA form, the CDR3 reads TGTGCCAGCAGTCTCAGGGGGGCCCCCTACGAGCAGTACTTC. Its protein product is CASSLRGAPYEQYF.

Of note for this clone: Other DNA sequences of this sample code for an identical CDR3. The rearrangement links TRBV5-1 to TRBJ1-5; 7 bases are a match to TRBD1. The CDR3 is made up of 15 amino acids. With 1 base clipped from V and 0 bases from J, the junction kept 1 base outside the gene matches. The germline V gene encodes CDR1 SGHRS and CDR2 YFSETQ. Here the CDR3 DNA reads TGCGCCAGCAGCTTGACAGGGGATAGCAATCAGCCCCAGCATTTT. Protein sequence: CASSLTGDSNQPQHF.

The genes are TRBV3-1 (or the pseudogene TRBV3-2) and TRBJ2-3; possibly TRBD2 for D (6 bases). CDR1 and CDR2 (germline): LGHDT, YNNKEL (reference sequence). The CDR3 contains 15 residues. V shed 4 bases and J shed 8 bases, with 19 bases lying between them. The CDR3 nucleotides read TGTGCCAGCAGCCCCTCCCCGGCCGTGGGAGGTACGCAGTATTTT. Residues: CASSPSPAVGGTQYF.

This rearrangement joins TRBV29-1 to TRBJ2-3; 7 nucleotides agree with TRBD2. CDR3 length: 14 residues. The J segment lost 6 bases and the V segment lost 8 bases, leaving 14 bases of the junction unmatched. The germline CDR1 and CDR2 sequences are SQVTM and ANQGSEA. In nucleotides, the CDR3 is TGCAGCCAGAGGACTAGGACGCGGGGGGATACGCAGTATTTT. Translation gives CSQRTRTRGDTQYF.

V usage is TRBV15 and J usage is TRBJ1-6; 9 bases are a match to TRBD1. J lost 9 bases, V lost 0 bases, and 6 bases had no gene match. The CDR3 has 16 amino acids. Germline CDR1 is LNHNV and CDR2 is YYDKDF (reference sequence). The CDR3 DNA sequence: TGTGCCACCAGCAGAGAAGGACAGGGGCGAAGTTCACCCCTCCACTTT. It yields the protein CATSREGQGRSSPLHF.

The chain has TRBV19 and TRBJ1-2; D not certain. Germline assignment: CDR1 LNHDA and CDR2 SQIVND (reference sequence). Between the trimmed V and J ends, which lost 9 bases and 1 base, there was a span of 18 bases. This CDR3 spans 15 amino acids. CDR3 sequence (DNA): TGTGCCAGCGCCCTCCGGGATACAGATAACTATGGCTACACCTTC. Translated: CASALRDTDNYGYTF.

The genes are TRBV5-1 and TRBJ2-5, with TRBD2 matching over 11 bases. The V and J ends lost 4 bases and 5 bases, in that order; junction bases with no gene match: 7. Germline V gene lookup returns CDR1 SGHRS and CDR2 YFSETQ. The CDR3 sequence is 15 residues long. CDR3 DNA: TGCGCCAGCAGCCTTCTAGCGGGAGGTGGGGAGACCCAGTACTTC. This translates into CASSLLAGGGETQYF. The full variable domain, with the rest looked up from reference TRBV5-1 and TRBJ2-5, is KAGVTQTPRYLIKTRGQQVTLSCSPISGHRSVSWYQQTPGQGLQFLFEYFSETQRNKGNFPGRFSGRQFSNSRSEMNVSTLELGDSALYLCASSLLAGGGETQYFGPGTRLLVL.

The chain has TRBV6-5 and TRBJ1-2; no reliable D call. Trimming removed 0 bases from V and 0 bases from J, with 8 bases in between. CDR3 length equals 15 residues. The germline V gene encodes CDR1 MNHEY and CDR2 SVGAGI. For the CDR3, the DNA is TGTGCCAGCAGTTACTCTTTTTCGGCTAACTATGGCTACACCTTC. This gives the protein CASSYSFSANYGYTF.

This rearrangement joins TRBV5-1 to TRBJ1-1; D not certain. Trimming cost V 8 bases and J 9 bases, with 8 bases left between them. The CDR3 is 9 residues long. Germline CDR1 is SGHRS and CDR2 is YFSETQ. The CDR3 DNA sequence: TGCGCCAGGGCCCTTAAAGCTTTCTTT. Translating gives CARALKAFF.

The genes are TRBV6-5 and TRBJ1-6; weak D call: TRBD1 (6 bases). Trimming cost V 5 bases and J 10 bases, with 15 bases left between them. This CDR3 has 14 residues. In germline, CDR1 is MNHEY, CDR2 SVGAGI. The CDR3 spells CASSPAGGWSPLHF. CDR3 nucleotides: TGTGCCAGCAGTCCCGCGGGGGGCTGGTCACCCCTCCACTTT.

This sequence joins TRBV27 and TRBJ2-2, with 12 bases identical to TRBD2. CDR3 size: 17 residues. CDR1 is MNHEY, CDR2 SMNVEV, per germline (reference sequence). V trimming: 6 bases; J trimming: 0 bases; junction bases outside the gene matches: 5. The CDR3 region is CASSPLAGGTNTGELFF. CDR3 bases: TGTGCCAGCAGCCCACTAGCGGGAGGTACGAACACCGGGGAGCTGTTTTTT.

V is TRBV6-5 and J is TRBJ1-1; no clear D gene. The CDR3 has 14 residues. With 9 bases removed from V and 3 bases from J, the gap between germline ends came to 17 bases. The germline CDR1 and CDR2 sequences are MNHEY and SVGAGI. The DNA for the CDR3 is TGTGCCAGACCCGCGAGGAGAAGTCACACTGAAGCTTTCTTT. It yields the protein CARPARRSHTEAFF.

The V and J genes are TRBV19 and TRBJ1-1; 7 nucleotides line up with TRBD1. The CDR3 spans 15 residues. V was pared by 0 bases and J by 6 bases, with 7 bases of the junction left unmatched. Germline V gene data show CDR1 as LNHDA and CDR2 as SQIVND (reference sequence). Written as DNA, the CDR3 is TGTGCCAGTAGTATAGAACCCAGGGGGACGGCTGAAGCTTTCTTT. It is translated as CASSIEPRGTAEAFF.

J is TRBJ1-2 and V is TRBV15; 7 bases are a match to TRBD1. V dropped 0 bases and J dropped 8; count of bases not matched to a gene: 18. CDR1 LNHNV and CDR2 YYDKDF come from the germline V gene (reference sequence). CDR3 size: 18 residues. In DNA form, the CDR3 reads TGTGCCACCAGCAGAGAGAGGGGCCCCCGGGACAGCTCGGGGGGCTACACCTTC. Residues: CATSRERGPRDSSGGYTF.

This clone has only one observation. The chain couples TRBV4-1 to TRBJ2-1; the D gene is possibly TRBD1 (5 bases). Germline V CDR1 and CDR2: MGHRA, YSYEKL. This CDR3 is built from 13 residues. V was shortened by 3 bases and J by 10 bases, with 13 bases between the two germline ends. CDR3 coding DNA: TGCGCCAGCAGCCACGGCAGACAGCTCGAGCAGTTCTTC. Translated, it gives CASSHGRQLEQFF.

This chain joins TRBV2 and TRBJ2-7; the match to TRBD2 covers 7 bases. From germline, CDR1 is SNHLY and CDR2 FYNNEI. Trimming at V came to 7 bases and at J to 7 bases, leaving 10 bases not matched to a gene. This CDR3 is 13 amino acids long. CDR3 bases: TGTGCCAGCAAGGGGACCTCAGCGGGGGAGCAGTACTTC. It translates to CASKGTSAGEQYF.

Of note for this clone: Other nucleotide sequences in the sample specify the same CDR3. V and J are TRBV5-1 and TRBJ2-5, with 11 bases lining up with TRBD2. V was clipped by 7 bases and J by 1 base; unmatched bases: 3. CDR1 is SGHRS and CDR2 is YFSETQ in the germline V gene. There are 14 residues in the CDR3. This chain's CDR3 is CASSTSGGQETQYF. The CDR3 DNA reads as TGCGCCAGCTCTACTAGCGGGGGCCAAGAGACCCAGTACTTC.

The J gene is TRBJ1-1, the V gene TRBV5-1; 10 positions agree with TRBD1. Per germline, CDR1 SGHRS and CDR2 YFSETQ. The CDR3 is 14 amino acids. After removal of 6 bases from V and 1 base from J, the junction contained 3 bases not matched to a gene. This chain's CDR3 is CASTWTGGNTEAFF. CDR3 in DNA: TGCGCCAGCACCTGGACAGGGGGGAACACTGAAGCTTTCTTT.

The chain couples TRBV29-1 to TRBJ1-1; 9 nucleotides match TRBD1. The CDR3 sequence is 13 residues long. The trim removed 8 bases at V and 5 bases at J, leaving 9 bases unmatched. CDR1 is SQVTM and CDR2 is ANQGSEA in the germline V gene. The CDR3 DNA follows: TGCAGCACCGGGACAGGGAGTATAACTGAAGCTTTCTTT. Protein sequence: CSTGTGSITEAFF.

V gene TRBV28 combines with J gene TRBJ2-3; 10 bases match TRBD2. The CDR3 length is 15 residues. CDR1 is MDHEN, CDR2 SYDVKM, per germline. Losses at the gene ends were 11 bases for V and 1 base for J; bases not matched to a gene: 9. Written as DNA, the CDR3 is TGTGCCGGGGGGCTTCTAGCGGGGGGCACAGATACGCAGTATTTT. Translated: CAGGLLAGGTDTQYF.

This clone was found a few times. The chain carries TRBV18 and TRBJ2-1; 8 bases align to TRBD2. The CDR3 runs to 14 residues. V was clipped by 6 bases and J by 9 bases; unmatched bases: 10. CDR1 is KGHSH, CDR2 LQKENI, per germline. The CDR3 DNA follows: TGTGCCAGCTCCCGATCGGGACTAGACGCTGAGCAGTTCTTC. It codes for CASSRSGLDAEQFF.

This clone was seen a handful of times. The chain combines TRBV5-6 with TRBJ1-1; 7 positions match TRBD1. Germline V gene lookup returns CDR1 SGHDT and CDR2 YYEEEE. The ends lost 3 bases at V and 0 bases at J; junction bases unmatched: 14. The CDR3 contains 18 residues. The CDR3 reads CASSWALGTDLMNTEAFF. The DNA for the CDR3 is TGTGCCAGCAGCTGGGCTCTCGGGACAGATCTAATGAACACTGAAGCTTTCTTT.

V usage is TRBV15 and J usage is TRBJ1-6; D is possibly TRBD1 (5 bases). The CDR3 is 16 amino acids. Trimming removed 2 bases at V and 9 bases at J, with 17 bases between. Per the germline V gene, CDR1 is LNHNV and CDR2 is YYDKDF (reference sequence). CDR3 sequence: CATSRFVPGQGSPLHF. As DNA, the CDR3 is TGTGCCACCAGCAGATTTGTTCCAGGCCAGGGTTCACCCCTCCACTTT.

The genes are TRBV4-3 and TRBJ2-1, with 10 nucleotides matching TRBD2. Germline-derived CDR1 and CDR2 are LGHNA and YSLEER. CDR3 size: 17 residues. Trimming cost V 1 base and J 9 bases; bases outside gene matches: 12. This CDR3 is CASSQGGPSGSIGEQFF. CDR3 nucleotide sequence: TGCGCCAGCAGCCAAGGTGGCCCTAGCGGGAGTATTGGTGAGCAGTTCTTC.

This rearrangement joins TRBV6-5 to TRBJ2-3, with D perhaps matching TRBD2 (6 bases). The CDR3 is 13 amino acids. Trimming cost V 0 bases and J 11 bases, with 12 bases left between them. CDR1 and CDR2 from the germline V gene are MNHEY and SVGAGI. The DNA of the CDR3 is TGTGCCAGCAGTTACTCGATGGCGGGGTTGCAGTATTTT. This gives the protein CASSYSMAGLQYF.

The rearrangement joins TRBV7-9 to TRBJ1-3; 7 bases match TRBD1. The junction had 12 bases not matched to a gene; V was cut back by 6 bases and J by 4 bases. The CDR3 runs to 16 residues. Germline CDR1 SEHNR, CDR2 FQNEAQ (reference sequence). CDR3 amino acids: CASSYGQVLIGNTIYF. In DNA form, the CDR3 reads TGTGCCAGCAGTTACGGACAGGTACTAATCGGAAACACCATATATTTT.

The chain carries TRBV7-2 and TRBJ2-7, with D possibly matching TRBD2 (6 bases). This CDR3 is 13 amino acids long. The germline V gene encodes CDR1 SGHTA and CDR2 FQGNSA. V gave up 3 bases and J gave up 4 bases, with 10 bases separating them. The CDR3 region has the DNA TGTGCCAGCAGCTTCGGGCGGGATTACGAGCAGTACTTC. The encoded protein is CASSFGRDYEQYF.

This clone was seen only a few times. This chain joins TRBV3-1 (or the pseudogene TRBV3-2) and TRBJ2-1; a weak D match, TRBD2 (6 bases). The germline V gene has CDR1 LGHDT and CDR2 YNNKEL (reference sequence). Trimming removed 5 bases at V and 8 bases at J, with 16 bases between. The CDR3 extends over 14 amino acids. The CDR3 loop reads CASSRLVGGDEQFF. CDR3 sequence (DNA): TGTGCCAGCAGCAGACTAGTCGGGGGTGATGAGCAGTTCTTC.